Presented here are 26 T cell receptor beta chains from one specimen sequenced in a study of regulatory T cells in long-lasting Graves disease. Time point described: newly diagnosed GD, antithyroid drugs for less than 3 months. The TCR library was made from RNA extracted from PBMCs. The authors built TCR beta libraries using iRepertoire HTBI primers and Arm-PCR of CDR3 regions. One entry per CDR3 protein results from TCRdb running MiXCR on the multiplex PCR reads. The sample has 500,000 or so distinct CDR3 sequences, more than 15% seen once. The sample was also reused in another study, on T cells in Graves' hyperthyroidism and ophthalmopathy.

The specimen comprised peripheral blood mononuclear cells (PBMCs), sampled at new diagnosis, from a patient treated with antithyroid drugs. Receptor source: a woman aged 35 to 60 with Graves disease.

The genes are TRBV6-1 and TRBJ2-5; D not certain. Trimming stripped 6 bases from V and 13 bases from J, with 6 bases between. Germline assignment: CDR1 MNHNS and CDR2 SASEGT. CDR3 size: 8 residues. CDR3 nucleotide sequence: TGTGCCAGCAGGCCAACGTACTTC. It encodes CASRPTYF.

Concerning this clonotype itself: This sequence may be a read error, since a much larger clone differs from it by one base. The chain employs TRBV2 and TRBJ2-2; D is perhaps TRBD2 (5 bases). This CDR3 is 13 amino acids long. Germline V gives CDR1 SNHLY, CDR2 FYNNEI. CDR3 sequence reads: CASRTETTGELLF. CDR3 bases: TGTGCCAGCAGAACGGAAACCACCGGGGAGCTGCTTTTT.

The sample holds a few counts of this clonotype. The genes are TRBV7-2 and TRBJ1-2, with D tentatively TRBD1 (5 bases). The V gene lost 5 bases and the J gene lost 6 bases, with 22 bases spanning the gap. CDR1 and CDR2 (germline): SGHTA, FQGNSA. CDR3 length: 16 residues. The CDR3 coding sequence is TGTGCCAGCAGCCTCACCGGGACGCCAGGAGTTGATGGCTACACCTTC. The encoded protein is CASSLTGTPGVDGYTF.

In its sample, this clonotype was seen many times. The V gene is TRBV28, the J gene TRBJ1-1; tentatively, D is TRBD1 (6 bases). Germline CDR1 MDHEN, CDR2 SYDVKM. The CDR3 has 15 amino acids. V was shortened by 6 bases and J by 0 bases, with 14 bases between the two germline ends. CDR3 nucleotides: TGTGCCAGCAGCCCAGCGACAGGTATGAACACTGAAGCTTTCTTT. Amino acid sequence: CASSPATGMNTEAFF.

This clonotype was recorded at least ten times. The V gene is TRBV28, the J gene TRBJ2-2; D is uncertain. The length of the CDR3 is 13 residues. Trimming pared 1 base from V and 9 bases from J, leaving 9 bases between. Germline V gene sequence: CDR1 MDHEN, CDR2 SYDVKM. In nucleotides, the CDR3 is TGTGCCAGCAGTTTATCCCAATCACGGGAGCTGTTTTTT. It encodes CASSLSQSRELFF.

The V gene is TRBV15, the J gene TRBJ2-1; 8 bases line up with TRBD1. This CDR3 is 14 amino acids long. The V segment lost 4 bases and the J segment 8 bases; nucleotides outside the gene matches: 7. CDR1 and CDR2 (germline): LNHNV, YYDKDF (reference sequence). CDR3 in amino acids: CATSKDRVGDEQFF. The CDR3 nucleotides are TGTGCCACCAGCAAGGACAGGGTAGGGGATGAGCAGTTCTTC.

This clonotype appeared many times. J is TRBJ2-3 and V is TRBV15; D gene ambiguous. The CDR3 length is 13 residues. V lost 3 bases and J lost 0, with 4 bases in between. The germline V gene has CDR1 LNHNV and CDR2 YYDKDF (reference sequence). CDR3 sequence reads: CATSRQSTDTQYF. As DNA, the CDR3 is TGTGCCACCAGCAGGCAGAGCACAGATACGCAGTATTTT.

This clonotype came up many times. The rearrangement uses TRBV18 and TRBJ1-2; D ambiguous. Germline V gives CDR1 KGHSH, CDR2 LQKENI. The CDR3 loop spans 12 amino acids. V was clipped by 8 bases and J by 4 bases, with 11 bases between them. CDR3 protein: CASSPGSYGYTF. Here the CDR3 DNA reads TGTGCCAGCAGTCCCGGGTCCTATGGCTACACCTTC.

This clonotype was seen a few times. This chain connects TRBV12-5 to TRBJ2-2; D might be TRBD2 (5 bases). The CDR3 has 15 residues. Germline V gene lookup returns CDR1 LGHNT and CDR2 FRNRAP. Trimming cost V 1 base and J 4 bases, with 10 bases left between them. As DNA, the CDR3 is TGTGCTAGTGGTTTGGCAGTAGCGAGCACCGGGGAGCTGTTTTTT. Its protein product is CASGLAVASTGELFF. Variable domain in full (rest from reference TRBV12-5 and TRBJ2-2): DARVTQTPRHKVTEMGQEVTMRCQPILGHNTVFWYRQTMMQGLELLAYFRNRAPLDDSGMPKDRFSAEMPDATLATLKIQPSEPRDSAVYFCASGLAVASTGELFFGEGSRLTVL.

At least ten counts were recorded for this clonotype. The chain carries TRBV20-1 and TRBJ1-2; D is undetermined. Between the trimmed V and J ends, which lost 2 bases and 8 bases, there was a span of 15 bases. In germline, CDR1 is DFQATT, CDR2 SNEGSKA (reference sequence). The CDR3 is 13 residues long. CDR3 amino acids: CSARRGSMGGYTF. CDR3 in DNA: TGCAGTGCTAGAAGAGGGTCAATGGGAGGCTACACCTTC.

The chain carries TRBV19 and TRBJ2-7, with TRBD1 matching over 10 bases. Germline V gives CDR1 LNHDA, CDR2 SQIVND (reference sequence). The length of the CDR3 is 18 residues. V dropped 2 bases and J dropped 4; count of bases not matched to a gene: 14. The CDR3 DNA reads as TGTGCCAGTAGTATAATTTGGAGGCGGGGACAGGGGCTATACGAGCAGTACTTC. Its translation is CASSIIWRRGQGLYEQYF.

This sequence joins TRBV7-9 and TRBJ2-1, with D hard to call. From germline, CDR1 is SEHNR and CDR2 FQNEAQ (reference sequence). This CDR3 has 15 amino acids. Trimming left V 4 bases short and J 6 bases short, with 16 bases between. The CDR3 reads CASSYGPLEGNEQFF. Here the CDR3 DNA reads TGTGCCAGCAGCTACGGGCCCCTCGAAGGCAATGAGCAGTTCTTC.

This clonotype was seen at least ten times. V is TRBV6-2 or TRBV6-3 and J is TRBJ2-1; 11 nucleotides line up with TRBD2. The CDR3 length is 16 residues. Germline CDR1 reads MNHEY; CDR2 reads SVGEGT. With V trimmed by 2 bases and J by 7 bases, 7 bases remained unmatched. The CDR3: CASSYLTSGERNEQFF. The DNA of the CDR3 is TGTGCCAGCAGTTACCTGACTAGCGGGGAAAGGAATGAGCAGTTCTTC.

V is TRBV19 and J is TRBJ2-2; D unclear. CDR3 size: 14 residues. V was shortened by 5 bases and J by 0 bases, with 7 bases between the two germline ends. The germline V gene encodes CDR1 LNHDA and CDR2 SQIVND (reference sequence). The CDR3 DNA follows: TGTGCCAGTAGTGGGCAAACGAACACCGGGGAGCTGTTTTTT. It yields the protein CASSGQTNTGELFF.

The rearrangement uses TRBV4-2 and TRBJ2-3; 8 bases fit TRBD1. The length of the CDR3 is 14 residues. Trimming removed 3 bases from V and 4 bases from J; junction bases left unmatched: 3. In germline, CDR1 is LGHNA, CDR2 YNFKEQ. The CDR3 DNA sequence: TGTGCCAGCAGCCAGAACAGGGGGGCAGATACGCAGTATTTT. Its protein product is CASSQNRGADTQYF.

Many counts were recorded for this clonotype. The chain has TRBV6-5 and TRBJ1-2; D gene unclear. Deletions cut 3 bases from V and 4 bases from J, with 6 bases between. The CDR3 consists of 12 residues. Germline-derived CDR1 and CDR2 are MNHEY and SVGAGI. CDR3 amino acids: CASSYIGYGYTF. CDR3 coding DNA: TGTGCCAGCAGTTATATAGGCTATGGCTACACCTTC.

The chain has TRBV6-1 and TRBJ1-6; D may be TRBD1 (5 bases). CDR3 length: 14 amino acids. CDR1 and CDR2 from the germline V gene are MNHNS and SASEGT. The V and J ends lost 9 bases and 5 bases respectively, with 14 bases between them. DNA of the CDR3: TGTGCCAGTAAAGAGGCAGGGCATAATTCACCCCTCCACTTT. Encoded protein: CASKEAGHNSPLHF.

Many counts were recorded for this clonotype. This chain connects TRBV3-1 to TRBJ2-3, with D perhaps matching TRBD2 (5 bases). Germline V CDR1 and CDR2: LGHDT, YNNKEL (reference sequence). The CDR3 has 14 amino acids. Deletions cut 2 bases from V and 1 base from J, with 7 bases between. CDR3 bases: TGTGCCAGCAGCCAACATAGCGGCACAGATACGCAGTATTTT. Protein sequence: CASSQHSGTDTQYF.

This clonotype was seen a few times. The chain combines TRBV5-4 with TRBJ1-5; D uncertain. Germline values: CDR1 SGHNT, CDR2 YYREEE (reference sequence). The CDR3 loop spans 15 amino acids. Trimming shortened V by 3 bases and J by 5 bases, and 15 bases separated the two germline ends. The CDR3 is CASSWPDGGHQPQHF. The CDR3 region has the DNA TGTGCCAGCAGCTGGCCAGACGGAGGGCATCAGCCCCAGCATTTT.

This sequence joins TRBV4-1 and TRBJ1-2, with 7 bases fitting TRBD1. Germline V lookup: CDR1 MGHRA, CDR2 YSYEKL. Trimming removed 0 bases from V and 4 bases from J; junction bases left unmatched: 5. The CDR3 loop spans 15 amino acids. CDR3 nucleotides: TGCGCCAGCAGCCAAGATCCCAGGGGGGTCTATGGCTACACCTTC. Amino acids: CASSQDPRGVYGYTF.

This clonotype was seen at least ten times. This chain links TRBV6-1 with TRBJ1-2; perhaps TRBD1 as D (5 bases). The CDR3 has 14 residues. Germline CDR1 and CDR2: MNHNS and SASEGT. V was pared by 6 bases and J by 2 bases, with 13 bases between. DNA for the CDR3: TGTGCCAGCAGCCCAGGGTCGGGGAACTATGGCTACACCTTC. It is translated as CASSPGSGNYGYTF.

The chain combines TRBV27 with TRBJ1-2; D not certain. The V gene's germline CDR1 is MNHEY and CDR2 SMNVEV (reference sequence). CDR3 length equals 14 residues. V gave up 5 bases and J gave up 7 bases, with 17 bases separating them. The CDR3: CASSRAGTESGYTF. Written as DNA, the CDR3 is TGTGCCAGCAGTCGAGCAGGCACCGAGAGTGGCTACACCTTC.

This clonotype was seen ten or more times. V gene TRBV7-9 combines with J gene TRBJ2-2; D is unresolved. The germline V gene has CDR1 SEHNR and CDR2 FQNEAQ (reference sequence). Trimming shortened V by 3 bases and J by 1 base, and 21 bases separated the two germline ends. The CDR3 loop spans 19 amino acids. The CDR3 nucleotides are TGTGCCAGCAGCTTTCTTCTGGGCCCACTGGGCCAGAACACCGGGGAGCTGTTTTTT. This codes for CASSFLLGPLGQNTGELFF.

This clonotype has a handful of counts. This rearrangement joins TRBV29-1 to TRBJ1-1, with 7 bases that match TRBD1. Germline loops: CDR1 SQVTM, CDR2 ANQGSEA. Trimming at V came to 7 bases and at J to 6 bases, leaving 8 bases not matched to a gene. The CDR3 covers 12 residues. The DNA of the CDR3 is TGCAGCGCTACTCAGACAGGGTCTGAAGCTTTCTTT. Its translation is CSATQTGSEAFF.

This clonotype was counted a few times. The chain recombines TRBV28 with TRBJ2-3; 8 nucleotides match TRBD2. The germline V gene encodes CDR1 MDHEN and CDR2 SYDVKM. The CDR3 spans 17 residues. V was clipped by 8 bases and J by 1 base; unmatched bases: 14. CDR3 amino acids: CASSTPPGGRGTDTQYF. The CDR3 region has the DNA TGTGCCAGCTCCACCCCCCCGGGGGGGCGCGGCACAGATACGCAGTATTTT. The full variable domain, its missing parts supplied by reference TRBV28 and TRBJ2-3, is DVKVTQSSRYLVKRTGEKVFLECVQDMDHENMFWYRQDPGLGLRLIYFSYDVKMKEKGDIPEGYSVSREKKERFSLILESASTNQTSMYLCASSTPPGGRGTDTQYFGPGTRLTVL.

The chain carries TRBV12-3 or TRBV12-4 and TRBJ1-2; 9 positions match TRBD1. V was pared by 5 bases and J by 4 bases, with 14 bases of the junction left unmatched. The CDR3 totals 17 residues. The CDR3 loop is CASSPKARTGDRYGYTF. CDR3 nucleotides: TGTGCCAGCAGTCCCAAAGCCCGGACAGGGGATCGCTATGGCTACACCTTC.